This T cell receptor (beta chain) was sequenced for a study of OX40 agonist ivuxolimab in advanced cancers. CDR3 length: 15 amino acids. Trimming removed 1 base from V and 5 bases from J; junction bases left unmatched: 8. Germline V gene sequence: CDR1 SGHDN, CDR2 FVKESK. TCRdb's copy holds only in-frame clones and misses some; the assay was immunoSEQ multiplex PCR. The sample consists of roughly 43,000 clones, roughly 86% of them appearing once. Specimen: CD4+ or CD8+ T cells sorted from blood, collected in a trial of the OX40 agonist ivuxolimab. The rearrangement uses TRBV14 and TRBJ2-7, with 7 bases lining up with TRBD2. The source is an adult with an advanced solid tumor such as melanoma, head and neck, liver or kidney cancer. CDR3: CASSQVRGVADEQYF. In DNA form, the CDR3 reads TGTGCCAGCAGCCAAGTTCGGGGGGTTGCCGACGAGCAGTACTTC.